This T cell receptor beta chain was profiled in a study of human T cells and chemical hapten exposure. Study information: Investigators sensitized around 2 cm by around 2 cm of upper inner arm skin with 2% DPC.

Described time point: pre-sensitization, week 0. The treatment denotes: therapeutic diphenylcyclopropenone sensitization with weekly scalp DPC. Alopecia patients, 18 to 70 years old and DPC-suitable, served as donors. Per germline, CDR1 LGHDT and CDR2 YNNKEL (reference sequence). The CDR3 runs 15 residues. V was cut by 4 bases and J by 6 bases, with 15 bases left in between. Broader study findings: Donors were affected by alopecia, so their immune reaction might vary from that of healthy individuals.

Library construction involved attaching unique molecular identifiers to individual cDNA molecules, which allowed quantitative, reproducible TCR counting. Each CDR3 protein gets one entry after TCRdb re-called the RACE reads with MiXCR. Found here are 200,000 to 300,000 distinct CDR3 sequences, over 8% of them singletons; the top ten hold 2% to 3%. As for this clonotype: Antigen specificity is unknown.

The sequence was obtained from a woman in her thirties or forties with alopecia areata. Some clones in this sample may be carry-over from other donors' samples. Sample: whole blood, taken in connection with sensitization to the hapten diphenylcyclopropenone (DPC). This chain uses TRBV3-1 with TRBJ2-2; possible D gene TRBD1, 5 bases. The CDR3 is CASSRSRARAGELFF. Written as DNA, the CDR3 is TGTGCCAGCAGCCGTTCCAGGGCAAGGGCCGGGGAGCTGTTTTTT.